Given below is one TCR beta chain in context. What it binds is not known. V dropped 11 bases and J dropped 0 bases, with 17 bases sitting between them. This CDR3 contains 14 residues. The germline gives CDR1 MNHNS, CDR2 SASEGT. The entry originates in a study of cytomegalovirus exposure and HLA in healthy donors. Overall study context: Membership in the Caucasian-associated ancestry cluster was found for 75% to 85% of almost 400 genotyped donors.

With 60 Vbeta and 13 Jbeta primers, the PCR was carried out. Only in-frame clones appear in the TCRdb table, and some are missing; sequencing was by immunoSEQ multiplex PCR. The repertoire consists of approximately 97,000 clones, with about 78% occurring once and the leading ten covering 4.1%. Study-wide points: At a 0.05 false discovery rate, a later analysis found some 17,000 TCR beta sequences to be associated with HLA alleles. Most TCR sequences were rare, but some public TCRs occurred in many donors.

This receptor was taken from a woman aged 40 to 55 in good health and CMV-seropositive. J is TRBJ2-7 and V is TRBV6-1; a possible D gene is TRBD1 (6 bases). Sequenced sample: PBMCs. CDR3 sequence reads: CAATGQGSSYEQYF. CDR3 nucleotides: TGTGCCGCAACGGGGCAGGGGTCCTCCTACGAGCAGTACTTC.